Below are 10 T cell receptor beta chains sequenced from a single sample in a study of T cell repertoires in cytomegalovirus infection. TCRdb reprocessed the reads with MiXCR, giving one entry per CDR3 protein. The data show about 740,000 distinct CDR3 sequences, roughly 35% seen once. Material for sequencing was PBMCs. These receptors were taken from a human donor in good health (CMV status not recorded). Some clones in this sample may be carry-over from other donors' samples.

A note on this clonotype: One end of the junction varies from germline; a read error may be responsible. This rearrangement joins TRBV11-2 to TRBJ1-2; possibly TRBD1 for D (6 bases). Germline CDR1 reads SGHAT; CDR2 reads FQNNGV. The CDR3 totals 16 residues. CDR3 protein: CAGSSPPQGFDYGYTF. DNA of the CDR3: TGTGCCGGCAGCTCACCTCCACAGGGTTTTGACTATGGCTACACCTTC. Using reference TRBV11-2 and TRBJ1-2 for the parts outside the CDR3, the full variable domain is EAGVAQSPRYKIIEKRQSVAFWCNPISGHATLYWYQQILGQGPKLLIQFQNNGVVDDSQLPKDRFSAERLKGVDSTLKIQPAKLEDSAVYLCAGSSPPQGFDYGYTFGSGTRLTVV.

This clonotype has more than one count but fewer than ten. The chain couples TRBV19 to TRBJ1-6; 7 bases are shared with TRBD1. The CDR3 extends over 15 amino acids. Trimming cost V 10 bases and J 3 bases; bases outside gene matches: 9. Per germline, CDR1 LNHDA and CDR2 SQIVND (reference sequence). The chain's CDR3 is CATTTRDSYNSPLHF. DNA of the CDR3: TGTGCCACCACCACCAGGGACAGCTATAATTCACCCCTCCACTTT.

V is TRBV25-1 and J is TRBJ2-3; 11 bases fit TRBD2. The CDR3 covers 16 residues. The germline V gene has CDR1 MGHDK and CDR2 SYGVNS. Losses at the gene ends were 2 bases for V and 2 bases for J; bases not matched to a gene: 3. CDR3 coding DNA: TGTGCCAGCAGTGAAGGGACTAGCGGATTCACAGATACGCAGTATTTT. Amino acid sequence: CASSEGTSGFTDTQYF. The whole variable domain, filled in from reference TRBV25-1 and TRBJ2-3, reads EADIYQTPRYLVIGTGKKITLECSQTMGHDKMYWYQQDPGMELHLIHYSYGVNSTEKGDLSSESTVSRIRTEHFPLTLESARPSHTSQYLCASSEGTSGFTDTQYFGPGTRLTVL.

This sequence joins TRBV24-1 and TRBJ2-2; 10 bases are shared with TRBD2. There are 15 residues in the CDR3. V was pared by 6 bases and J by 8 bases, with 8 bases of the junction left unmatched. CDR1 KGHDR and CDR2 SFDVKD come from the germline V gene. The CDR3 region has the DNA TGTGCCACCAGTTTCGGGTCTAGCGGGAGAGGGGAGCTGTTTTTT. Residues: CATSFGSSGRGELFF.

This chain connects TRBV7-6 to TRBJ2-4; TRBD1 agrees at 10 bases. The germline V gene has CDR1 SGHVS and CDR2 FNYEAQ. V dropped 8 bases and J dropped 1; count of bases not matched to a gene: 5. This CDR3 comprises 15 residues. CDR3 region: CASRPDRGAKNIQYF. CDR3 nucleotide sequence: TGTGCCAGCCGCCCGGACAGGGGGGCCAAAAACATTCAGTACTTC.

The V and J genes are TRBV7-9 and TRBJ2-2; unclear D gene. Germline V gene lookup returns CDR1 SEHNR and CDR2 FQNEAQ (reference sequence). This CDR3 has 14 amino acids. Trimming shortened V by 1 base and J by 1 base, and 4 bases separated the two germline ends. The CDR3 DNA reads as TGTGCCAGCAGCTTAGTCCAGAACACCGGGGAGCTGTTTTTT. Translated, it gives CASSLVQNTGELFF.

The chain carries TRBV11-2 and TRBJ2-5; no firm D call. Germline assignment: CDR1 SGHAT and CDR2 FQNNGV. The CDR3 contains 15 residues. V was pared by 0 bases and J by 2 bases, with 10 bases between. CDR3 protein: CASSLDLRPQETQYF. The CDR3 coding sequence is TGTGCCAGCAGCTTAGATCTTAGGCCACAAGAGACCCAGTACTTC.

This clonotype was observed at least ten times. The chain couples TRBV7-2 to TRBJ2-1; D unresolved. The CDR3 length is 12 residues. V lost 5 bases, J lost 8 bases, and 10 bases lay in between. Germline V lookup: CDR1 SGHTA, CDR2 FQGNSA. CDR3 bases: TGTGCCAGCAGCGAGGCCTCGCATGAGCAGTTCTTC. Its translation: CASSEASHEQFF. The whole variable domain, remainder taken from reference TRBV7-2 and TRBJ2-1, is GAGVSQSPSNKVTEKGKDVELRCDPISGHTALYWYRQSLGQGLEFLIYFQGNSAPDKSGLPSDRFSAERTGGSVSTLTIQRTQQEDSAVYLCASSEASHEQFFGPGTRLTVL.

About this clonotype: Being one base from a much bigger clone, this may be a read error. The V call is TRBV7-2, the J call TRBJ1-4; possible D gene TRBD1, 5 bases. This CDR3 comprises 15 residues. Trimming stripped 4 bases from V and 8 bases from J, with 17 bases between. Germline CDR1 reads SGHTA; CDR2 reads FQGNSA. The CDR3 DNA sequence: TGTGCCAGCAGCTCAGGGTCTCCTACGAACGAAAAACTGTTTTTT. It specifies CASSSGSPTNEKLFF.

The chain uses TRBV28 and TRBJ2-1, with 7 bases fitting TRBD2. This CDR3 has 12 amino acids. The V gene's germline CDR1 is MDHEN and CDR2 SYDVKM. CDR3: CRREFSYNEQFF. DNA for the CDR3: TGTCGGCGGGAGTTCTCCTACAATGAGCAGTTCTTC.